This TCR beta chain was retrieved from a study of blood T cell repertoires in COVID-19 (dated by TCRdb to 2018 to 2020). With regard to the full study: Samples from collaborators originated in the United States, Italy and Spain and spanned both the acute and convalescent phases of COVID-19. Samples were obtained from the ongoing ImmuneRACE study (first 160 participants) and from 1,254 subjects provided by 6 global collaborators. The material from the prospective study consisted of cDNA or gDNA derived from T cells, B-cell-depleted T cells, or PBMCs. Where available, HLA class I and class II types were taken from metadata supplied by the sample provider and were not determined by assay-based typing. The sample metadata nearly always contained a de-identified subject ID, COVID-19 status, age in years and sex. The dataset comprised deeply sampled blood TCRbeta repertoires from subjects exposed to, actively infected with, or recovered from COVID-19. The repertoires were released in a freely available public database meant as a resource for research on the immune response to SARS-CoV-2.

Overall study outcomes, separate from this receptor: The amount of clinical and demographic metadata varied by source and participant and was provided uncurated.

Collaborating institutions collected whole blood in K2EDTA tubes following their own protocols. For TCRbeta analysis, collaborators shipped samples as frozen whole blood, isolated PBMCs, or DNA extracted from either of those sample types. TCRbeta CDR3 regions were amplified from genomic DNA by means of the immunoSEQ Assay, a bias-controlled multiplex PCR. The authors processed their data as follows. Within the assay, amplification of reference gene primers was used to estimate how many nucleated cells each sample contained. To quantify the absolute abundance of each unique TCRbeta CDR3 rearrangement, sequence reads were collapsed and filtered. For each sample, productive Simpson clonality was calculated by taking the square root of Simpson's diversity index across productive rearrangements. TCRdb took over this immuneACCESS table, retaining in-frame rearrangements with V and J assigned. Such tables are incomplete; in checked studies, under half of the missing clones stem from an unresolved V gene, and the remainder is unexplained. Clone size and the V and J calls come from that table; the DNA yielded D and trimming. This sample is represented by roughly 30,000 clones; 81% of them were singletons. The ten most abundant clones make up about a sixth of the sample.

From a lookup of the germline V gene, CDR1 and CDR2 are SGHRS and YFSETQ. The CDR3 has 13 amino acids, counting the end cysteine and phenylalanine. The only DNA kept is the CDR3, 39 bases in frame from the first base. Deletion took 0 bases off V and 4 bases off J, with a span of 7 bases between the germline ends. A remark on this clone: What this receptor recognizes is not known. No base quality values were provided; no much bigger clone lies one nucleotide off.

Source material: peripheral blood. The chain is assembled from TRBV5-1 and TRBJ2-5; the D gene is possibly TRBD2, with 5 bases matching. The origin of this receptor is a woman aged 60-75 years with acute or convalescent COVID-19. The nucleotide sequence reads TGCGCCAGCAGCTTGGGTGCGGGAGAGACCCAGTACTTC. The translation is CASSLGAGETQYF.